What follows describes a single T cell receptor beta chain. The entry originates in a study of T cell responses to AZD1222 COVID-19 vaccine. Looking at the study overall: Pooling covered second doses at about 4 or about 12 weeks.

Germline assignment: CDR1 SGHKS and CDR2 YYEKEE (reference sequence). The CDR3 spans 13 residues. Trimming pared 7 bases from V and 10 bases from J, leaving 20 bases between. Here immunoSEQ multiplex PCR was the method, and the copy in TCRdb shows in-frame clones only, minus some. The sample has some 170,000 clones; roughly nine tenths are singletons. The sample was peripheral blood, taken on day 0 of AZD1222 vaccination. The sequence derives from an adult in good health. This rearrangement joins TRBV5-5 to TRBJ1-1, with D possibly matching TRBD1 (5 bases). The CDR3 DNA sequence: TGTGCCAGCTACTCCGACCCCGGGGGGTCAGCTTTCTTT. This sequence encodes CASYSDPGGSAFF.